One and the same sample provided the 24 T cell receptor beta chains below, sequenced in a study of blood T cell repertoires in COVID-19. Sequencing used immunoSEQ multiplex PCR; TCRdb keeps in-frame clones, though not all of them. The sample lists roughly 130,000 clones; around 84% were seen once. What was sequenced was peripheral blood. These TCRs come from a man younger than 40 with COVID-19, enrolled during active disease.

This chain uses TRBV19 with TRBJ1-5; maybe TRBD1 (5 bases). With 5 bases removed from V and 2 bases from J, the gap between germline ends came to 10 bases. The CDR3 covers 14 residues. Per germline, CDR1 LNHDA and CDR2 SQIVND (reference sequence). CDR3 loop: CASSEGRGNQPQHF. The CDR3 nucleotides are TGTGCCAGTAGTGAAGGCAGGGGCAATCAGCCCCAGCATTTT.

This chain joins TRBV5-1 and TRBJ2-7; 7 nucleotides match TRBD1. The CDR3 sequence is 18 residues long. From germline, CDR1 is SGHRS and CDR2 YFSETQ. V lost 1 base to trimming and J lost 3 bases; unmatched junction nucleotides: 16. The CDR3 DNA reads as TGCGCCAGCAGCTTGTACGGGACAGACACTACTACTCACTACGAGCAGTACTTC. This translates into CASSLYGTDTTTHYEQYF.

This clone was picked up a small number of times. The chain couples TRBV18 to TRBJ1-2; weak D call: TRBD1 (6 bases). V was cut by 3 bases and J by 3 bases, with 11 bases left in between. The germline gives CDR1 KGHSH, CDR2 LQKENI. The CDR3 contains 14 residues. The CDR3 coding sequence is TGTGCCAGCTCACCCCCGACAGGACACTATGGCTACACCTTC. Its translation is CASSPPTGHYGYTF. The complete variable domain, with remaining parts taken from reference TRBV18 and TRBJ1-2, reads NAGVMQNPRHLVRRRGQEARLRCSPMKGHSHVYWYRQLPEEGLKFMVYLQKENIIDESGMPKERFSAEFPKEGPSILRIQQVVRGDSAAYFCASSPPTGHYGYTFGSGTRLTVV.

The chain has TRBV6-2 or TRBV6-3 and TRBJ2-1; 16 nucleotides line up with TRBD2. This CDR3 region has 19 residues. The trim removed 5 bases at V and 8 bases at J, leaving 15 bases unmatched. In germline, CDR1 is MNHEY, CDR2 SVGEGT. The CDR3 spells CASSRLGLAGGDLLDEQFF. The CDR3 coding sequence is TGTGCCAGCAGTCGCCTGGGACTAGCGGGAGGGGACCTATTGGATGAGCAGTTCTTC.

This clone has just a few counts. This sequence joins TRBV5-6 and TRBJ2-1; 9 positions agree with TRBD2. The CDR3 totals 17 residues. V dropped 1 base and J dropped 4; count of bases not matched to a gene: 9. Germline V gene lookup returns CDR1 SGHDT and CDR2 YYEEEE. The CDR3 DNA reads as TGTGCCAGCAGCTTGCCGCCGGGACTAGCACGATACAATGAGCAGTTCTTC. Amino acids: CASSLPPGLARYNEQFF.

This sequence joins TRBV6-2 or TRBV6-3 and TRBJ2-1; tentative D call: TRBD2 (5 bases). This CDR3 comprises 16 residues. V gave up 5 bases and J gave up 7 bases, with 21 bases separating them. CDR1 and CDR2 from the germline V gene are MNHEY and SVGEGT. The CDR3 loop reads CASSQTPGEPRNEQFF. CDR3 nucleotides: TGTGCCAGCAGTCAAACCCCCGGGGAGCCAAGAAATGAGCAGTTCTTC.

Only a few counts were recorded for this clone. The chain recombines TRBV27 with TRBJ2-3, with 9 bases matching TRBD2. Losses at the gene ends were 5 bases for V and 1 base for J; bases not matched to a gene: 4. The germline CDR1 and CDR2 sequences are MNHEY and SMNVEV (reference sequence). The CDR3 is 15 amino acids. CDR3 region: CASSRWTSGTDTQYF. DNA of the CDR3: TGTGCCAGCAGTCGCTGGACTAGCGGCACAGATACGCAGTATTTT.

This clone has just a few counts. This chain links TRBV19 with TRBJ2-3; 9 nucleotides match TRBD1. The germline V gene has CDR1 LNHDA and CDR2 SQIVND (reference sequence). This CDR3 has 14 amino acids. Trimming took 8 bases from V and 7 from J; bases not matched to a gene: 10. The CDR3 loop reads CASAAGTGLYTQYF. CDR3 in DNA: TGTGCCAGTGCGGCCGGGACAGGGTTGTATACGCAGTATTTT. The variable domain in full, completed from reference TRBV19 and TRBJ2-3, reads DGGITQSPKYLFRKEGQNVTLSCEQNLNHDAMYWYRQDPGQGLRLIYYSQIVNDFQKGDIAEGYSVSREKKESFPLTVTSAQKNPTAFYLCASAAGTGLYTQYFGPGTRLTVL.

This chain uses TRBV4-1 with TRBJ2-2; the match to TRBD2 covers 8 bases. The CDR3 spans 17 residues. V dropped 3 bases and J dropped 1; count of bases not matched to a gene: 7. Germline CDR1 reads MGHRA; CDR2 reads YSYEKL. The CDR3 sequence is CASSQIELAENTGELFF. CDR3 coding DNA: TGCGCCAGCAGCCAGATTGAACTAGCGGAGAACACCGGGGAGCTGTTTTTT.

The chain employs TRBV7-2 and TRBJ2-5; 9 bases match TRBD1. This CDR3 is 15 amino acids long. Germline V lookup: CDR1 SGHTA, CDR2 FQGNSA. The junction had 14 bases not matched to a gene; V was cut back by 5 bases and J by 10 bases. The CDR3, as DNA: TGTGCCAGCAGCCCCAAACCGGGACAGGGTGGAATCCAGTACTTC. Protein sequence: CASSPKPGQGGIQYF.

This chain joins TRBV2 and TRBJ2-2; the D gene is possibly TRBD2 (6 bases). The CDR3 loop spans 15 amino acids. V lost 2 bases and J 2 bases, leaving 9 bases between the germline ends. The germline CDR1 and CDR2 sequences are SNHLY and FYNNEI. The CDR3 loop reads CASSEWRENTGELFF. DNA for the CDR3: TGTGCCAGCAGTGAATGGCGGGAAAACACCGGGGAGCTGTTTTTT.

The chain recombines TRBV28 with TRBJ2-7; 9 bases agree with TRBD1. The CDR3 is 14 amino acids. The V and J ends lost 4 bases and 7 bases, in that order; junction bases with no gene match: 8. Per the germline V gene, CDR1 is MDHEN and CDR2 is SYDVKM. CDR3 bases: TGTGCCAGCAGTTACCGGGACAGGGCGAATGAGCAGTACTTC. Protein: CASSYRDRANEQYF.

The V gene is TRBV5-4, the J gene TRBJ2-1; the match to TRBD1 covers 8 bases. Germline lookup yields CDR1 SGHNT and CDR2 YYREEE (reference sequence). The J segment lost 0 bases and the V segment lost 4 bases, leaving 3 bases of the junction unmatched. The CDR3 is 15 residues long. The CDR3 DNA reads TGTGCCAGCAGCCTGGGACAGGTCTCCTACAATGAGCAGTTCTTC. Amino acid sequence: CASSLGQVSYNEQFF.

Only a few counts were recorded for this clone. This chain links TRBV19 with TRBJ1-2; D not resolved. This CDR3 has 15 residues. In germline, CDR1 is LNHDA, CDR2 SQIVND (reference sequence). V shed 5 bases and J shed 5 bases, with 18 bases lying between them. CDR3 DNA: TGTGCCAGTAGTGCCCCAGCGGCAAGTGGTTATGGCTACACCTTC. This codes for CASSAPAASGYGYTF.

The rearrangement uses TRBV18 and TRBJ1-1, with TRBD1 matching 7 bases. Trimming cost V 6 bases and J 2 bases; bases outside gene matches: 3. This CDR3 is 13 amino acids long. The germline V gene has CDR1 KGHSH and CDR2 LQKENI. As DNA, the CDR3 is TGTGCCAGCTCGCGGGACAGAAACACTGAAGCTTTCTTT. Amino acid sequence: CASSRDRNTEAFF.

This clone was found a few times. This chain joins TRBV6-1 and TRBJ2-1, with 12 bases aligning to TRBD2. V shed 3 bases, J shed 3 bases, and the junction held 6 bases outside the gene matches. The CDR3 is made up of 17 amino acids. The germline V gene encodes CDR1 MNHNS and CDR2 SASEGT. The CDR3 nucleotides read TGTGCCAGCAGTGAGGCTAGCGGGAGGGCCTTCTACAATGAGCAGTTCTTC. This translates into CASSEASGRAFYNEQFF.

The chain recombines TRBV5-5 with TRBJ2-3, with a weak D call TRBD1 (6 bases). This CDR3 is built from 14 residues. Germline lookup yields CDR1 SGHKS and CDR2 YYEKEE (reference sequence). V was clipped by 4 bases and J by 6 bases, with 15 bases between them. CDR3: CASSRAQGTDTQYF. CDR3 in DNA: TGTGCCAGCAGCCGGGCCCAGGGGACGGATACGCAGTATTTT.

The chain uses TRBV5-1 and TRBJ2-1, with 12 bases identical to TRBD2. The CDR3 length is 17 residues. V shed 0 bases and J 7 bases; nucleotides not matched to a gene: 8. Germline V lookup: CDR1 SGHRS, CDR2 YFSETQ. The CDR3 spells CASSLVNGLAGKNEQFF. CDR3 DNA: TGCGCCAGCAGCTTGGTGAATGGACTAGCGGGAAAGAATGAGCAGTTCTTC.

The chain has TRBV4-1 and TRBJ2-2, with TRBD2 identical over 8 bases. The germline V gene has CDR1 MGHRA and CDR2 YSYEKL. V was pared by 0 bases and J by 0 bases, with 0 bases of the junction left unmatched. The CDR3 spans 16 residues. The CDR3 reads CASSQDSGTNTGELFF. CDR3 sequence (DNA): TGCGCCAGCAGCCAAGATAGCGGGACGAACACCGGGGAGCTGTTTTTT.

About this clone itself: Relative to the germline gene, one junction end is altered; a read error may explain this. CDR3 DNA sequence: TGCAGTGCTAGCCCGAACCAGGATTTT. This codes for CSASPNQDF. V gene TRBV20-1 combines with J gene TRBJ1-5, with unresolved D. Looked up from germline, CDR1 is DFQATT and CDR2 is SNEGSKA (reference sequence). CDR3 length: 9 residues.

CDR3: CASSTTGSAGNTIYF. The DNA of the CDR3 is TGTGCCAGCAGCACGACAGGGTCGGCGGGAAACACCATATATTTT. The chain links TRBV9 to TRBJ1-3, with TRBD1 matching 7 bases. This CDR3 has 15 amino acids. In germline, CDR1 is SGDLS, CDR2 YYNGEE. Losses at the gene ends were 4 bases for V and 4 bases for J; bases not matched to a gene: 8.

This chain uses TRBV11-2 with TRBJ2-2; 12 bases line up with TRBD2. The CDR3 length is 16 residues. Germline values: CDR1 SGHAT, CDR2 FQNNGV. After removal of 1 base from V and 12 bases from J, the junction contained 9 bases not matched to a gene. The CDR3 spells CASSLGPIGLAGKLFF. The CDR3 nucleotides read TGTGCCAGCAGCTTAGGGCCGATTGGACTAGCGGGAAAGCTGTTTTTT.

This chain uses TRBV10-3 with TRBJ2-7, with D tentatively TRBD2 (10 bases). The CDR3 length is 18 residues. Germline loops: CDR1 ENHRY, CDR2 SYGVKD. V was cut by 6 bases and J by 2 bases, with 26 bases left in between. The CDR3 sequence is CAIRGQGGIAGGPYEQYF. The DNA of the CDR3 is TGTGCCATCAGGGGACAGGGCGGGATAGCGGGAGGTCCCTACGAGCAGTACTTC.

This rearrangement joins TRBV6-5 to TRBJ1-2; D remains ambiguous. Germline-derived CDR1 and CDR2 are MNHEY and SVGAGI. Trimming took 2 bases from V and 5 from J, leaving 9 bases between them. This CDR3 region has 13 residues. CDR3 sequence (DNA): TGTGCCAGCAGTTACCGAGGGTTGTATGGCTACACCTTC. Translating it yields CASSYRGLYGYTF.